This TCR beta chain was observed in a study of shared clonotypes between healthy human individuals. Germline CDR1 is MNHNS and CDR2 is SASEGT. V gave up 6 bases and J gave up 3 bases; unmatched junction bases: 4. The CDR3 has 15 amino acids. As concerns this clone: Its antigen remains unknown. The sample carries other DNA sequences with the same CDR3.

The protocol was immunoSEQ multiplex PCR, while the TCRdb copy is restricted to in-frame clones and leaves out a portion. The sample shows 550,000 to 850,000 clones, approximately 72% of them seen only once. Findings and caveats of the study: The expectation was that sequencing depth would affect clonotype sharing among donors. It was the non-shared clonotypes that had lower generation probabilities than clonotypes shared by all four donors.

The chain carries TRBV6-1 and TRBJ2-1, with TRBD1 identical over 11 bases. This receptor was obtained from a woman under 40 in good health. Sequenced input: memory CD4+ T cells sorted from blood. Subset here: CD45RA-negative fraction. CDR3: CASSPGQGDYNEQFF. For the CDR3, the DNA is TGTGCCAGCAGCCCGGGACAGGGGGACTACAATGAGCAGTTCTTC.